Sequencing of this T cell receptor (beta chain) was carried out in a study of regulatory T cells in long-lasting Graves disease. Notes on the study in general: TCR diversity was lower in persistent Graves' patients (versus newly diagnosed ones).

Specified time point: newly diagnosed GD, antithyroid drugs for less than 3 months. Scientists built the TCR library using RNA that was extracted from PBMCs. This clonotype showed up many times. As yet, its antigen is unknown. Per the germline V gene, CDR1 is KGHSH and CDR2 is LQKENI. Trimming took off 3 bases at V and 1 base at J, with 12 bases between the two ends. The CDR3 is 15 amino acids. CDR3 regions were amplified by Arm-PCR using iRepertoire HTBI primers to build TCR beta libraries. Original handling: Across samples, 62 TRBV and some 14 TRBJ segments were found. TCRdb reanalysed the multiplex PCR reads using MiXCR and keeps one entry per CDR3 protein. These V and J calls rely on TCRdb rather than the paper's analysis. Of roughly 500,000 distinct CDR3 sequences listed, approximately 13% are singletons. These data also featured in a second study, about T cells in Graves' hyperthyroidism and ophthalmopathy. In that study: The study based diagnoses on clinical symptoms, serum thyroxine and TRAb, thyroid ultrasound and orbital computed tomography.

The chain has TRBV18 and TRBJ1-1, with D maybe TRBD1 (5 bases). This clonotype was sampled from a man under 40 with Graves disease. The material sequenced was peripheral blood mononuclear cells (PBMCs), taken at new diagnosis, from a patient treated with antithyroid drugs. The CDR3 region has the DNA TGTGCCAGCTCACCGAGTAGGACAACGAACACTGAAGCTTTCTTT. This codes for CASSPSRTTNTEAFF.